The T cell receptor beta chain described here comes from a study of cytomegalovirus exposure and HLA in healthy donors. Study-wide context: Unique TCRs from HLA-typed donors, roughly 87 million of them, were held in an early data release. Whole-study findings and limits: Further analysis was carried out later, and it showed several of the most significant clusters appearing linked to common viral pathogens.

This clone was counted only a few times. The antigen remains undetermined. The PCR ran on 60 Vbeta and 13 Jbeta primers. Only in-frame clones appear in the TCRdb table, and some are missing; sequencing was by immunoSEQ multiplex PCR. The repertoire has about 190,000 clones, more than 65% of them found once; the top ten carry around 1.9%. Germline lookup yields CDR1 LNHDA and CDR2 SQIVND (reference sequence). The CDR3 extends over 15 amino acids. The V and J ends lost 3 bases and 0 bases, in that order; junction bases with no gene match: 2. Whereas donors were nominally healthy upon sampling, unrecorded immune exposures were probable.

The source material was PBMCs. This TCR came from a woman aged 25 to 39 in good health and CMV-seronegative. J is TRBJ1-2 and V is TRBV19; 9 bases map to TRBD1. The CDR3 DNA is TGTGCCAGTAGTATGGGGACAGGGACTAACTATGGCTACACCTTC. It is translated as CASSMGTGTNYGYTF.